The 9 T cell receptor beta chains given below trace back to one sample, sequenced in a study of cytomegalovirus exposure and HLA in healthy donors. PCR was performed using 60 Vbeta and 13 Jbeta primers. Repertoires were generated with immunoSEQ multiplex PCR, while TCRdb's copy carries only in-frame clones and drops some. The sample has some 170,000 clones, 65% to 85% seen once; the top ten hold 2.9%. Sequencing used PBMCs. Source of these receptors: a female donor in good health and CMV-seronegative.

In DNA form, the CDR3 reads TGTGCCAGCAGCGAAACCGGGACAGGAGCCTCTGGCTACACCTTC. It specifies CASSETGTGASGYTF. The chain carries TRBV9 and TRBJ1-2, with TRBD1 matching 8 bases. Trimming at V came to 3 bases and at J to 7 bases, leaving 11 bases not matched to a gene. Germline CDR1 and CDR2: SGDLS and YYNGEE. The CDR3 has 15 amino acids.

The chain carries TRBV5-3 and TRBJ1-1; D is uncertain. TRBV5-3 has ORF status, its function being uncertain. This CDR3 is 11 amino acids long. V lost 4 bases and J 10 bases, leaving 11 bases between the germline ends. The CDR3 region is CARSLDPGAFF. In nucleotides, the CDR3 is TGTGCCAGAAGCCTAGACCCGGGAGCTTTCTTT.

Worth noting for this clone: Germline is not matched at one junction end, which may reflect a read error. The chain combines TRBV7-9 with TRBJ2-1; 14 nucleotides line up with TRBD2. Germline loops: CDR1 SEHNR, CDR2 FQNEAQ (reference sequence). The CDR3 totals 17 residues. CDR3 sequence (DNA): TGTTCCAGCAGCTGGGGACTAGCGGGAGTATTGTACAATGAGCAGTTCTTC. It is translated as CSSSWGLAGVLYNEQFF.

The chain links TRBV18 to TRBJ2-5; D uncertain. Per germline, CDR1 KGHSH and CDR2 LQKENI. V was pared by 4 bases and J by 2 bases, with 8 bases between. The length of the CDR3 is 13 residues. The DNA of the CDR3 is TGTGCCAGCTCACAAGGAGTTCAAGAGACCCAGTACTTC. It specifies CASSQGVQETQYF.

The chain joins TRBV7-3 to TRBJ1-5, with a tentative D call TRBD1 (6 bases). Germline V gene lookup returns CDR1 SGHTA and CDR2 FQGTGA. Trimming cost V 5 bases and J 5 bases, with 10 bases left between them. The CDR3 consists of 13 residues. CDR3 in amino acids: CASSLTGYQPQHF. The CDR3 DNA is TGTGCCAGCAGCCTCACAGGGTATCAGCCCCAGCATTTT. Full variable domain (remainder filled in from reference TRBV7-3 and TRBJ1-5): GAGVSQTPSNKVTEKGKYVELRCDPISGHTALYWYRQSLGQGPEFLIYFQGTGAADDSGLPNDRFFAVRPEGSVSTLKIQRTERGDSAVYLCASSLTGYQPQHFGDGTRLSIL.

This rearrangement joins TRBV27 to TRBJ1-6; the match to TRBD1 covers 8 bases. J gave up 9 bases and V 4 bases, and 8 bases lay outside the gene matches. Per the germline V gene, CDR1 is MNHEY and CDR2 is SMNVEV (reference sequence). The CDR3 length is 15 residues. In DNA, the CDR3 is TGTGCCAGCAGTTCAGGGACAGGTAGAGGTTCACCCCTCCACTTT. The encoded protein is CASSSGTGRGSPLHF.

The rearrangement uses TRBV2 and TRBJ2-3, with 13 nucleotides matching TRBD2. The CDR3 covers 15 residues. Germline CDR1 and CDR2: SNHLY and FYNNEI. V was clipped by 7 bases and J by 5 bases; unmatched bases: 6. CDR3: CASIKTSGGQDTQYF. The CDR3 nucleotides are TGTGCCAGCATAAAGACTAGCGGGGGGCAAGATACGCAGTATTTT.

The J gene is TRBJ2-7, the V gene TRBV27; 10 nucleotides agree with TRBD2. CDR1 and CDR2 (germline): MNHEY, SMNVEV (reference sequence). Trimming cost V 7 bases and J 2 bases; bases outside gene matches: 20. CDR3 length: 19 residues. The CDR3 loop reads CASTATRWLAGVPPYEQYF. For the CDR3, the DNA is TGTGCCAGCACCGCGACTAGGTGGCTAGCGGGGGTTCCCCCCTACGAGCAGTACTTC.

The chain recombines TRBV30 with TRBJ1-4; 7 bases line up with TRBD1. V lost 0 bases to trimming and J lost 8 bases; unmatched junction nucleotides: 6. Germline V lookup: CDR1 GTSNPN, CDR2 SVGIG (reference sequence). The CDR3 length is 14 residues. CDR3 protein: CAWSVFGQEEKLFF. For the CDR3, the DNA is TGTGCCTGGAGTGTATTCGGACAGGAGGAAAAACTGTTTTTT.